This TCR beta chain is drawn from a study of tumor-infiltrating lymphocytes in oesophageal squamous cell carcinoma. This CDR3 is 12 amino acids long. CDR1 SGHDN and CDR2 FVKESK come from the germline V gene. Trimming removed 4 bases from V and 3 bases from J, with 4 bases in between. TCRdb passed the PCR reads through MiXCR, listing each CDR3 protein once. The table records about 10,000 distinct CDR3 sequences, roughly 60% of them present only once. The origin of this receptor is a female donor with esophageal squamous cell carcinoma. The chain links TRBV14 to TRBJ2-1; D uncertain. The sequencing input was esophageal tumor tissue. The CDR3 bases are TGTGCCAGCAGCCCGTACTACAATGAGCAGTTCTTC. Encoded protein: CASSPYYNEQFF.